Following are 15 T cell receptor beta chains from one sample sequenced in a study of identical twins. TCRdb redid the calling of the 5' RACE reads with MiXCR, one entry per CDR3 protein. The sample holds more than 1.5 million distinct CDR3 sequences, about 32% seen once. Source material: cord blood. The receptors were sampled from a newborn girl in good health.

Details on this clonotype: The junction shows a germline mismatch at one end, possibly a read error. The J gene is TRBJ2-1, the V gene TRBV11-2; TRBD1 matches at 7 bases. The CDR3 consists of 14 residues. CDR1 and CDR2 (germline): SGHAT, FQNNGV. The CDR3 here is CVSSEEGGHNEQFF. In DNA, the CDR3 is TGTGTCAGCAGTGAGGAAGGGGGCCACAATGAGCAGTTCTTC.

This clonotype showed up just a few times. This CDR3 is CASSQGTGENSPLHF. CDR3 DNA sequence: TGTGCCAGCAGCCAAGGGACAGGGGAAAATTCACCCCTCCACTTT. The V call is TRBV4-2, the J call TRBJ1-6, with 9 nucleotides matching TRBD1. V was clipped by 1 base and J by 7 bases; unmatched bases: 2. CDR3 length equals 15 residues. Germline values: CDR1 LGHNA, CDR2 YNFKEQ.

This clonotype was recorded a few times. This chain joins TRBV6-2 or TRBV6-3 and TRBJ2-5, with 11 bases aligning to TRBD2. Germline V lookup: CDR1 MNHEY, CDR2 SVGEGT. The junction had 5 bases not matched to a gene; V was cut back by 6 bases and J by 2 bases. There are 15 residues in the CDR3. The CDR3 region is CASSGTSGVQETQYF. CDR3 nucleotide sequence: TGTGCCAGCAGCGGGACTAGCGGTGTTCAAGAGACCCAGTACTTC.

This clonotype has only a few counts. The chain couples TRBV27 to TRBJ2-1, with TRBD2 matching 11 bases. The length of the CDR3 is 16 residues. The ends lost 4 bases at V and 6 bases at J; junction bases unmatched: 8. Germline V gives CDR1 MNHEY, CDR2 SMNVEV (reference sequence). This CDR3 reads CASSSLTSGGTNEQFF. Here the CDR3 DNA reads TGTGCCAGCAGTTCCCTAACTAGCGGGGGTACCAATGAGCAGTTCTTC.

This chain connects TRBV5-1 to TRBJ1-5, with TRBD1 matching over 10 bases. The length of the CDR3 is 16 residues. Germline V gene data show CDR1 as SGHRS and CDR2 as YFSETQ. The junction had 7 bases not matched to a gene; V was cut back by 0 bases and J by 7 bases. This CDR3 is CASSLVGTGEGQPQHF. The DNA for the CDR3 is TGCGCCAGCAGCTTGGTGGGGACAGGGGAGGGACAGCCCCAGCATTTT.

The V gene is TRBV9, the J gene TRBJ1-2; D not certain. With 1 base removed from V and 4 bases from J, the gap between germline ends came to 14 bases. CDR1 SGDLS and CDR2 YYNGEE come from the germline V gene. The CDR3 covers 15 residues. CDR3 loop: CASSVPPVPLYGYTF. CDR3 coding DNA: TGTGCCAGCAGCGTACCACCTGTTCCCCTCTATGGCTACACCTTC. The complete variable domain, with remaining parts taken from reference TRBV9 and TRBJ1-2, reads DSGVTQTPKHLITATGQRVTLRCSPRSGDLSVYWYQQSLDQGLQFLIQYYNGEERAKGNILERFSAQQFPDLHSELNLSSLELGDSALYFCASSVPPVPLYGYTFGSGTRLTVV.

This chain connects TRBV4-2 to TRBJ1-2, with 9 positions matching TRBD1. Germline CDR1 and CDR2: LGHNA and YNFKEQ. The CDR3 has 15 amino acids. V shed 4 bases and J 4 bases; nucleotides not matched to a gene: 7. As DNA, the CDR3 is TGTGCCAGCAGCCCGGGACAGGGAGGTCCCTATGGCTACACCTTC. Its protein is CASSPGQGGPYGYTF.

The chain is built from TRBV28 and TRBJ1-3; D gene ambiguous. V gave up 6 bases and J gave up 7 bases, with 16 bases separating them. The CDR3 is 14 residues long. Germline-derived CDR1 and CDR2 are MDHEN and SYDVKM. Here the CDR3 DNA reads TGTGCCAGCAGCCGGGCACCAGAGTACAACACCATATATTTT. Amino acid sequence: CASSRAPEYNTIYF.

This chain links TRBV20-1 with TRBJ2-7, with TRBD2 identical over 7 bases. There are 13 residues in the CDR3. The V gene's germline CDR1 is DFQATT and CDR2 SNEGSKA (reference sequence). With 7 bases clipped from V and 2 bases from J, the junction kept 8 bases outside the gene matches. The CDR3 sequence is CSERGEVAYEQYF. The CDR3 bases are TGCAGTGAGCGGGGTGAAGTGGCCTACGAGCAGTACTTC.

The rearrangement links TRBV24-1 to TRBJ2-1, with 7 bases that match TRBD1. The end of the DNA fits TRBJ2-7 better, so the J call may be wrong. The CDR3 has 18 amino acids. Germline values: CDR1 KGHDR, CDR2 SFDVKD. The CDR3 DNA sequence: TGTGCCACCAGTGATTCCCTTGGGACAGCGAACTCCTACAATGAGCAGTACTTC. Its translation is CATSDSLGTANSYNEQYF.

The J gene is TRBJ1-2, the V gene TRBV7-9, with D perhaps matching TRBD1 (5 bases). Germline loops: CDR1 SEHNR, CDR2 FQNEAQ (reference sequence). The CDR3 is made up of 13 amino acids. V dropped 2 bases and J dropped 6 bases, with 10 bases sitting between them. This CDR3 reads CASSLNRSHGYTF. The DNA for the CDR3 is TGTGCCAGCAGCTTAAACAGGTCCCATGGCTACACCTTC.

The chain recombines TRBV5-1 with TRBJ2-1; D is unresolved. CDR1 is SGHRS and CDR2 is YFSETQ in the germline V gene. Trimming left V 0 bases short and J 10 bases short, with 8 bases between. CDR3 length: 12 amino acids. The chain's CDR3 is CASSLDAREQFF. CDR3 sequence (DNA): TGCGCCAGCAGCTTGGACGCCCGGGAGCAGTTCTTC.

This clonotype was recorded many times. V usage is TRBV10-3 and J usage is TRBJ2-7; unclear D gene. V was pared by 0 bases and J by 1 base, with 7 bases between. This CDR3 is 14 amino acids long. Germline V lookup: CDR1 ENHRY, CDR2 SYGVKD. CDR3 in DNA: TGTGCCATCAGTGAGTCCCTCAGTTCCTACGAGCAGTACTTC. Its protein product is CAISESLSSYEQYF.

This chain joins TRBV7-9 and TRBJ2-1, with D possibly being TRBD1 or TRBD2 (5 bases each). V was shortened by 4 bases and J by 8 bases, with 21 bases between the two germline ends. The CDR3 consists of 16 residues. In germline, CDR1 is SEHNR, CDR2 FQNEAQ (reference sequence). CDR3 residues: CASSSLTTDKRDEQFF. The CDR3 bases are TGTGCCAGCAGCTCCCTCACGACAGATAAGAGGGATGAGCAGTTCTTC.

This clonotype was detected ten times or more. The chain couples TRBV7-6 to TRBJ2-5; D is undetermined. Trimming took 4 bases from V and 3 from J, leaving 9 bases between them. The CDR3 runs to 13 residues. Per germline, CDR1 SGHVS and CDR2 FNYEAQ. The CDR3 loop is CASSSDGEETQYF. In DNA form, the CDR3 reads TGTGCCAGCAGCTCCGACGGTGAAGAGACCCAGTACTTC.